Shown below are 29 T cell receptor beta chains from a single sample sequenced in a study of blood T cells in healthy people across ages. It was with a sample-barcoded 5' primer and a J-beta primer mix that a second PCR of roughly 7 to 12 cycles was run. TCRdb re-derived calls from the 5' RACE reads in MiXCR, one entry per CDR3 protein. The profile shows approximately 690,000 distinct CDR3 sequences, roughly three fifths of them singletons. The sequencing input was blood. Receptor source: a man aged 60 to 69 in good health.

The gene calls are TRBV5-1 and TRBJ1-4; TRBD1 agrees at 7 bases. CDR1 is SGHRS and CDR2 is YFSETQ in the germline V gene. The junction had 7 bases not matched to a gene; V was cut back by 1 base and J by 7 bases. CDR3 length equals 15 residues. CDR3 bases: TGCGCCAGCAGCTTGACACAGGGGTCCGGTGAAAAACTGTTTTTT. It yields the protein CASSLTQGSGEKLFF. Together with reference TRBV5-1 and TRBJ1-4, the CDR3 gives the full variable domain: KAGVTQTPRYLIKTRGQQVTLSCSPISGHRSVSWYQQTPGQGLQFLFEYFSETQRNKGNFPGRFSGRQFSNSRSEMNVSTLELGDSALYLCASSLTQGSGEKLFFGSGTQLSVL.

The chain links TRBV20-1 to TRBJ1-2, with D tentatively TRBD1 (6 bases). CDR1 and CDR2 (germline): DFQATT, SNEGSKA (reference sequence). Trimming removed 5 bases at V and 8 bases at J, with 12 bases between. The CDR3 consists of 11 residues. CDR3 residues: CSAGQLLGYTF. CDR3 nucleotides: TGCAGTGCTGGACAGCTATTAGGCTACACCTTC.

The V and J genes are TRBV20-1 and TRBJ2-5; 12 bases map to TRBD2. Germline V gene sequence: CDR1 DFQATT, CDR2 SNEGSKA (reference sequence). The CDR3 sequence is 16 residues long. V lost 1 base to trimming and J lost 5 bases; unmatched junction nucleotides: 8. Written as DNA, the CDR3 is TGCAGTGCTAGAGCCCTAGCGGGGGGGCTTGCTGAGACCCAGTACTTC. It encodes CSARALAGGLAETQYF.

The J gene is TRBJ2-5, the V gene TRBV12-3 or TRBV12-4; TRBD2 aligns across 7 bases. CDR3 length equals 14 residues. The J segment lost 7 bases and the V segment lost 5 bases, leaving 10 bases of the junction unmatched. This CDR3 is CASSPSGGSGTQYF. The CDR3 nucleotides are TGTGCCAGCAGTCCCTCGGGGGGATCGGGGACCCAGTACTTC.

This chain uses TRBV4-1 with TRBJ2-5; D unclear. The length of the CDR3 is 15 residues. Trimming took off 2 bases at V and 6 bases at J, with 16 bases between the two ends. Per germline, CDR1 MGHRA and CDR2 YSYEKL. For the CDR3, the DNA is TGCGCCAGCAGCCAAAGTCCTCGTGGGCCGAAGACCCAGTACTTC. Translated: CASSQSPRGPKTQYF.

V usage is TRBV6-6 and J usage is TRBJ2-4; 9 nucleotides align to TRBD1. The V gene's germline CDR1 is MNHNY and CDR2 SVGAGI (reference sequence). The J segment lost 13 bases and the V segment lost 6 bases, leaving 7 bases of the junction unmatched. The CDR3 is 12 residues long. CDR3 loop: CASSSGQGKQYF. As DNA, the CDR3 is TGTGCCAGCAGCTCGGGACAGGGAAAGCAGTACTTC.

The rearrangement links TRBV20-1 to TRBJ1-4, with a possible D match to TRBD1 (5 bases). This CDR3 has 14 residues. The V gene lost 0 bases and the J gene lost 7 bases, with 12 bases spanning the gap. Looked up from germline, CDR1 is DFQATT and CDR2 is SNEGSKA (reference sequence). CDR3 DNA sequence: TGCAGTGCTAGAGAAGTGGGGGGTGGTGAAAAACTGTTTTTT. Its protein is CSAREVGGGEKLFF.

The chain recombines TRBV12-3 or TRBV12-4 with TRBJ2-7; D tentatively reads TRBD1 or TRBD2 (6 bases each). The CDR3 sequence is 14 residues long. V lost 5 bases to trimming and J lost 4 bases, with 15 bases between them. CDR3 sequence: CASSPMGGQYEQYF. CDR3 bases: TGTGCCAGCAGTCCAATGGGGGGCCAGTACGAGCAGTACTTC.

The chain links TRBV29-1 to TRBJ2-1; D is uncertain. V was shortened by 4 bases and J by 0 bases, with 10 bases between the two germline ends. The CDR3 is 14 residues long. Germline CDR1 reads SQVTM; CDR2 reads ANQGSEA. The CDR3 loop is CSVGQASSYNEQFF. In DNA form, the CDR3 reads TGCAGCGTTGGCCAGGCGAGCTCCTACAATGAGCAGTTCTTC.

The J gene is TRBJ2-3, the V gene TRBV6-5; D perhaps matches TRBD2 (5 bases). The germline CDR1 and CDR2 sequences are MNHEY and SVGAGI. Trimming stripped 6 bases from V and 1 base from J, with 11 bases between. This CDR3 has 14 amino acids. CDR3 amino acids: CASRAALGTDTQYF. CDR3 DNA: TGTGCCAGCAGAGCGGCTTTGGGCACAGATACGCAGTATTTT.

This clonotype appeared a few times. J is TRBJ2-1 and V is TRBV3-1; 10 nucleotides line up with TRBD2. The CDR3 length is 15 residues. Per germline, CDR1 LGHDT and CDR2 YNNKEL (reference sequence). Germline trimming cut 4 bases from V and 8 bases from J; bases unmatched to any gene: 8. The CDR3 loop is CASSRSGGASHEQFF. The CDR3 bases are TGTGCCAGCAGCCGGAGCGGGGGGGCCAGCCATGAGCAGTTCTTC.

The gene calls are TRBV20-1 and TRBJ2-4; perhaps TRBD2 as D (5 bases). This CDR3 comprises 12 residues. Trimming took off 0 bases at V and 9 bases at J, with 9 bases between the two ends. Germline V lookup: CDR1 DFQATT, CDR2 SNEGSKA (reference sequence). CDR3 bases: TGCAGTGCTAGAGATCGGACTGGCATTCAGTACTTC. Protein: CSARDRTGIQYF.

The chain uses TRBV7-6 and TRBJ2-3, with 8 bases aligning to TRBD2. With V trimmed by 1 base and J by 6 bases, 3 bases remained unmatched. Germline V gene sequence: CDR1 SGHVS, CDR2 FNYEAQ. CDR3 length: 14 amino acids. The CDR3 DNA follows: TGTGCCAGCAGCTTAGAACTAGCGGTGGATACGCAGTATTTT. Translating it yields CASSLELAVDTQYF.

The genes are TRBV5-1 and TRBJ1-6; TRBD1 might be the D (5 bases). The germline V gene has CDR1 SGHRS and CDR2 YFSETQ. CDR3 length: 15 amino acids. With 0 bases removed from V and 7 bases from J, the gap between germline ends came to 11 bases. CDR3 sequence reads: CASSLGRDANSPLHF. The CDR3 coding sequence is TGCGCCAGCAGCTTGGGCCGGGACGCCAATTCACCCCTCCACTTT. The full variable domain, completed using reference TRBV5-1 and TRBJ1-6, is KAGVTQTPRYLIKTRGQQVTLSCSPISGHRSVSWYQQTPGQGLQFLFEYFSETQRNKGNFPGRFSGRQFSNSRSEMNVSTLELGDSALYLCASSLGRDANSPLHFGNGTRLTVT.

The rearrangement links TRBV7-6 to TRBJ1-2; D unclear. The CDR3 length is 15 residues. Trimming left V 1 base short and J 7 bases short, with 16 bases between. CDR1 is SGHVS and CDR2 is FNYEAQ in the germline V gene. The CDR3 loop is CASSLEANPAGGYTF. The CDR3 coding sequence is TGTGCCAGCAGCTTAGAGGCCAATCCGGCGGGTGGCTACACCTTC. Filled out from reference TRBV7-6 and TRBJ1-2, the complete variable domain reads GAGVSQSPRYKVTKRGQDVALRCDPISGHVSLYWYRQALGQGPEFLTYFNYEAQQDKSGLPNDRFSAERPEGSISTLTIQRTEQRDSAMYRCASSLEANPAGGYTFGSGTRLTVV.

This chain uses TRBV5-1 with TRBJ2-1; 9 nucleotides match TRBD1. J was trimmed by 6 bases and V by 4 bases; bases with no gene match: 11. CDR1 and CDR2 from the germline V gene are SGHRS and YFSETQ. This CDR3 has 16 residues. The CDR3, as DNA: TGCGCCAGCAGCACCGGGGACAGGGCTGGGGGCAATGAGCAGTTCTTC. Amino acids: CASSTGDRAGGNEQFF.

This clonotype was recorded many times. The CDR3, as DNA: TGCAGCGTTGACACACAGGGGCGCCTCTACAATGAGCAGTTCTTC. Residues: CSVDTQGRLYNEQFF. V is TRBV29-1 and J is TRBJ2-1; 7 bases fit TRBD1. The CDR3 extends over 15 amino acids. Germline-derived CDR1 and CDR2 are SQVTM and ANQGSEA. V shed 3 bases, J shed 3 bases, and the junction held 8 bases outside the gene matches.

This clonotype was seen many times. The CDR3 DNA is TGTGCCAGCAGTTACGTGCACCAGCCCCAGCATTTT. This sequence encodes CASSYVHQPQHF. The V call is TRBV6-6, the J call TRBJ1-5; D is undetermined. Per germline, CDR1 MNHNY and CDR2 SVGAGI (reference sequence). The CDR3 loop spans 12 amino acids. V shed 2 bases and J shed 7 bases, with 6 bases lying between them.

The chain combines TRBV5-1 with TRBJ2-5; possibly TRBD1 for D (6 bases). The DNA end favors TRBJ2-7, so the J call may be wrong. The CDR3 sequence is 14 residues long. In germline, CDR1 is SGHRS, CDR2 YFSETQ. CDR3 in amino acids: CASSLDSGAYEQYF. CDR3 nucleotide sequence: TGCGCCAGCAGCTTGGATTCAGGGGCCTACGAGCAGTACTTC.

The J gene is TRBJ2-7, the V gene TRBV6-5; TRBD2 matches 7 bases. The length of the CDR3 is 13 residues. The germline gives CDR1 MNHEY, CDR2 SVGAGI. With 6 bases clipped from V and 2 bases from J, the junction kept 4 bases outside the gene matches. In nucleotides, the CDR3 is TGTGCCAGCAGGAGGGACTACCCCTACGAGCAGTACTTC. Translated: CASRRDYPYEQYF.

This clonotype has just one count. The V gene is TRBV4-2, the J gene TRBJ2-2; no reliable D call. CDR3 length: 15 amino acids. With 4 bases removed from V and 6 bases from J, the gap between germline ends came to 15 bases. The germline CDR1 and CDR2 sequences are LGHNA and YNFKEQ. DNA of the CDR3: TGTGCCAGCAGCCTAGGGATCCTAAATTCCGGGGAGCTGTTTTTT. Residues: CASSLGILNSGELFF.

This chain's CDR3 is CSVATSGGNTQYF. The CDR3 nucleotides are TGCAGCGTTGCCACTAGCGGGGGCAATACGCAGTATTTT. The chain is built from TRBV29-1 and TRBJ2-3, with 11 bases identical to TRBD2. The CDR3 contains 13 residues. Looked up from germline, CDR1 is SQVTM and CDR2 is ANQGSEA. V lost 4 bases, J lost 7 bases, and 4 bases stayed unmatched.

Turning to this clonotype: One end of the junction is discordant with germline, which a read error may explain. V is TRBV29-1 and J is TRBJ1-1, with a tentative D call TRBD1 (6 bases). Germline V gene sequence: CDR1 SQVTM, CDR2 ANQGSEA. The CDR3 has 15 amino acids. In nucleotides, the CDR3 is TGCAGCGTTACAGGGTTTCAAGCTCAGAACATTGAAGCTTTCTTT. It encodes CSVTGFQAQNIEAFF.

The CDR3 sequence is CASRSRTVNTEAFF. CDR3 bases: TGTGCCAGCAGATCCCGGACCGTGAACACTGAAGCTTTCTTT. The gene calls are TRBV6-5 and TRBJ1-1, with D uncertain. The CDR3 spans 14 residues. V lost 6 bases and J 0 bases, leaving 11 bases between the germline ends. The V gene's germline CDR1 is MNHEY and CDR2 SVGAGI.

Turning to this clonotype: Mismatch with germline at one junction end may stem from a read error. V and J are TRBV12-3 or TRBV12-4 and TRBJ2-3; D possibly corresponds to TRBD1 (5 bases). The length of the CDR3 is 14 residues. The CDR3 loop is CASSLSQGTDAQYF. DNA for the CDR3: TGTGCCAGCAGTTTAAGCCAGGGCACAGATGCGCAGTATTTT.

J is TRBJ2-1 and V is TRBV5-1, with 7 positions matching TRBD1. In germline, CDR1 is SGHRS, CDR2 YFSETQ. The CDR3 spans 15 residues. The V gene end was trimmed by 4 bases and the J gene end by 9 bases; junction bases not matched to a gene: 13. CDR3 in DNA: TGCGCCAGCAGCCTGACCCGGACAGGAGGCCGTGAGCAGTTCTTC. Protein sequence: CASSLTRTGGREQFF.

The V and J genes are TRBV20-1 and TRBJ2-3; 9 bases align to TRBD2. The CDR3 is made up of 15 amino acids. The junction had 11 bases not matched to a gene; V was cut back by 0 bases and J by 10 bases. Germline assignment: CDR1 DFQATT and CDR2 SNEGSKA (reference sequence). The CDR3 region is CSARDQETSGGAQYF. CDR3 bases: TGCAGTGCTAGAGATCAGGAGACTAGCGGTGGAGCGCAGTATTTT.

The rearrangement links TRBV1 to TRBJ2-1; the table assigns TRBD2, which was not confirmed against the DNA. TRBV1 is a listed pseudogene. The CDR3 runs 16 residues. CDR3 residues: CTSSQERGETYNEQFF. Written as DNA, the CDR3 is TGCACCAGCAGCCAAGAACGCGGGGAAACCTACAATGAGCAGTTCTTC.

J is TRBJ2-1 and V is TRBV7-9; tentative D call: TRBD2 (6 bases). The CDR3 totals 14 residues. The V and J ends lost 1 base and 8 bases respectively, with 12 bases between them. Germline assignment: CDR1 SEHNR and CDR2 FQNEAQ (reference sequence). CDR3 in amino acids: CASSLVGGGDEQFF. The CDR3 DNA follows: TGTGCCAGCAGCTTAGTTGGGGGAGGCGATGAGCAGTTCTTC.